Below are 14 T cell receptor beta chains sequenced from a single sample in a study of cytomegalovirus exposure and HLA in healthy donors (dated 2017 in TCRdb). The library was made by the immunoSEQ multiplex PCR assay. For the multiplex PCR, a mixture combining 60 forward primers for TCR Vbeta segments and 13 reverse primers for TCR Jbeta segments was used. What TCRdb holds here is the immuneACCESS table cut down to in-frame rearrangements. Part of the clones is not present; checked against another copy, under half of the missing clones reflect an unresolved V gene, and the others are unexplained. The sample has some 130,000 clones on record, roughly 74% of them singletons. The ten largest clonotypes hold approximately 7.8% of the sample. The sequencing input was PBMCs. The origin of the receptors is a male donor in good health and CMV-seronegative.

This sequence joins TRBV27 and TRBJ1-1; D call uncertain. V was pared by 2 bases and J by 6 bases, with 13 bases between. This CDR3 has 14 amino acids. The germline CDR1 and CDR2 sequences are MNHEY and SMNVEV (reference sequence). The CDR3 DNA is TGTGCCAGCAGTTTACGACCGGGGTCTGCTGAAGCTTTCTTT. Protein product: CASSLRPGSAEAFF.

Here the CDR3 reads CASSPTGDTQYF. CDR3 nucleotides: TGTGCCAGCTCACCGACCGGGGATACGCAGTATTTT. This chain connects TRBV18 to TRBJ2-3; D uncertain. CDR3 length: 12 amino acids. V dropped 3 bases and J dropped 6 bases, with 7 bases sitting between them. Germline CDR1 reads KGHSH; CDR2 reads LQKENI.

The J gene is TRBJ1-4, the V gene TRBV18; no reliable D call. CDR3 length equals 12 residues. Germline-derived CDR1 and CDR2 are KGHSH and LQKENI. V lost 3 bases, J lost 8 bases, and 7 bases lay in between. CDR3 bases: TGTGCCAGCTCACCGGAGGCGGAAAAACTGTTTTTT. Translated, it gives CASSPEAEKLFF. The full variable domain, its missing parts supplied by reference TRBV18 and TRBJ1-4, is NAGVMQNPRHLVRRRGQEARLRCSPMKGHSHVYWYRQLPEEGLKFMVYLQKENIIDESGMPKERFSAEFPKEGPSILRIQQVVRGDSAAYFCASSPEAEKLFFGSGTQLSVL.

CDR3 coding DNA: TGTGCCATCCTTTCGACAGGCTTATTAGACTATGGCTACACCTTC. As protein: CAILSTGLLDYGYTF. The V and J genes are TRBV6-1 and TRBJ1-2, with D possibly matching TRBD1 (6 bases). Germline CDR1 reads MNHNS; CDR2 reads SASEGT. CDR3 length equals 15 residues. V was cut by 10 bases and J by 3 bases, with 21 bases left in between.

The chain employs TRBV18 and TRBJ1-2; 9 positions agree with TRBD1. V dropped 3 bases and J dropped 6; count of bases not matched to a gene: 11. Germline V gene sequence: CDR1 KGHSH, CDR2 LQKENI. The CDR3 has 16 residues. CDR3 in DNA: TGTGCCAGCTCACCCACGGACAGGGGAGGTTGGGATGGCTACACCTTC. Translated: CASSPTDRGGWDGYTF.

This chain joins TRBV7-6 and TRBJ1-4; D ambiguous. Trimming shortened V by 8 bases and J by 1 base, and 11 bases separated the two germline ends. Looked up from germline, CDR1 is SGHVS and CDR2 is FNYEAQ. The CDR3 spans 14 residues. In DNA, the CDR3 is TGTGCCAGCGGAAGCCGGGGAACTAATGAAAAACTGTTTTTT. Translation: CASGSRGTNEKLFF.

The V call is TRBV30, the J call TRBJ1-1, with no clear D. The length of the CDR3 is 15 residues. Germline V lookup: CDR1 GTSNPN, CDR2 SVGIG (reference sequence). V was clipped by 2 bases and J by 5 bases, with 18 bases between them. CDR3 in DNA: TGTGCCTGGAGTAGCGCAGCGCGGTTAGGAACTGAAGCTTTCTTT. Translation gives CAWSSAARLGTEAFF.

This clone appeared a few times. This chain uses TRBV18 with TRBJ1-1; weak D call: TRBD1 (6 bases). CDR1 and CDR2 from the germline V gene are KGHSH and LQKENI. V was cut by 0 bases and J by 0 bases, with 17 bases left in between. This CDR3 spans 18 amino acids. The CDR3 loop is CASSPPGGARNLNTEAFF. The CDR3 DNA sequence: TGTGCCAGCTCACCACCGGGGGGGGCCAGGAACCTGAACACTGAAGCTTTCTTT.

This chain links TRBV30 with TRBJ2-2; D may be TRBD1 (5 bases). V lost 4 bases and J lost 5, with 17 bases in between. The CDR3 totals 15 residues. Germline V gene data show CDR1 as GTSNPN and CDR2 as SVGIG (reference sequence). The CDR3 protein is CAWKEQGYQTGELFF. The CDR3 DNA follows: TGTGCCTGGAAAGAGCAGGGCTATCAAACCGGGGAGCTGTTTTTT.

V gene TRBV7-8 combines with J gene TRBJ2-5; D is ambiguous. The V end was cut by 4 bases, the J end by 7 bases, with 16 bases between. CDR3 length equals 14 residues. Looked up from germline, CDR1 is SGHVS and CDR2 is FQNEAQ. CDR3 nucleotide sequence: TGTGCCAGCAGCTCGAGTAGGTGGCCGGGGACCCAGTACTTC. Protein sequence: CASSSSRWPGTQYF.

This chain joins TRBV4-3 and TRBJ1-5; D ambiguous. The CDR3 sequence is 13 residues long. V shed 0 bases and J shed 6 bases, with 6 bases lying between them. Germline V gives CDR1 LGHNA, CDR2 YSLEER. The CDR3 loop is CASSQDGVQPQHF. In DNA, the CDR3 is TGCGCCAGCAGCCAAGATGGAGTTCAGCCCCAGCATTTT.

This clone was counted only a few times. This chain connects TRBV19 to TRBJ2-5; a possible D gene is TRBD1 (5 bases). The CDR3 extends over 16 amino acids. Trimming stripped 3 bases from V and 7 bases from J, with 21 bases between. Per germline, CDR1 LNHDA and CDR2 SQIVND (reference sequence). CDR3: CASSISLEAGLATQYF. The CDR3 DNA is TGTGCCAGTAGTATCAGCCTTGAGGCAGGGTTAGCGACCCAGTACTTC.

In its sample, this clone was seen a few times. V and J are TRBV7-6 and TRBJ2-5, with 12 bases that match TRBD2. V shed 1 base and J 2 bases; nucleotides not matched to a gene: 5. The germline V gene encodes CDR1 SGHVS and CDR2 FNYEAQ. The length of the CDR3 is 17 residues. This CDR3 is CASSLGTSGDLQETQYF. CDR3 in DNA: TGTGCCAGCAGCTTAGGGACTAGCGGGGATTTACAAGAGACCCAGTACTTC.

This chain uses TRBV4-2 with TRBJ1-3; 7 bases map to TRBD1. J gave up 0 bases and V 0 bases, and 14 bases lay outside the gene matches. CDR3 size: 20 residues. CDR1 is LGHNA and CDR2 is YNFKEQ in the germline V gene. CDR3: CASSQDGKGARPSSGNTIYF. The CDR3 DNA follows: TGTGCCAGCAGCCAAGACGGGAAGGGGGCCCGTCCGAGCTCTGGAAACACCATATATTTT.